These 6 T cell receptor beta chains share one sample of origin, sequenced in a study of tumour-infiltrating T cells in Burkitt lymphoma. Sequencing used immunoSEQ multiplex PCR; TCRdb keeps in-frame clones, though not all of them. The table has under 15,000 clones, about 33% seen once; the top ten hold roughly 6.2%. The material sequenced was tumor tissue. The receptor set was obtained from a human donor with diffuse large B-cell lymphoma.

This chain joins TRBV7-9 and TRBJ2-3, with D perhaps TRBD2 (6 bases). V was clipped by 1 base and J by 4 bases, with 12 bases between them. This CDR3 is 15 amino acids long. In germline, CDR1 is SEHNR, CDR2 FQNEAQ (reference sequence). The CDR3 DNA reads TGTGCCAGCAGCTTAGTAGGGGACTTAGCAGATACGCAGTATTTT. Translation: CASSLVGDLADTQYF.

This chain uses TRBV5-1 with TRBJ2-7; 7 bases line up with TRBD2. V trimming: 7 bases; J trimming: 3 bases; junction bases outside the gene matches: 7. The CDR3 extends over 13 amino acids. Per the germline V gene, CDR1 is SGHRS and CDR2 is YFSETQ. Written as DNA, the CDR3 is TGCGCCAGCGGGGAGGGCGCTGGCTACGAGCAGTACTTC. As protein: CASGEGAGYEQYF.

The chain recombines TRBV5-6 with TRBJ2-1; 8 bases map to TRBD1. V trimming: 5 bases; J trimming: 4 bases; junction bases outside the gene matches: 8. CDR3 size: 15 residues. Germline V gives CDR1 SGHDT, CDR2 YYEEEE. The CDR3 DNA is TGTGCCAGCAGTACAGGGGGACGCCCTTACAATGAGCAGTTCTTC. It translates to CASSTGGRPYNEQFF.

This clone counts as medium-sized. This rearrangement joins TRBV13 to TRBJ1-2; D is undetermined. The germline gives CDR1 PRHDT, CDR2 FYEKMQ (reference sequence). The CDR3 length is 14 residues. Trimming stripped 4 bases from V and 8 bases from J, with 17 bases between. The CDR3 loop is CASSYRTAIMGYTF. The CDR3 DNA reads TGTGCCAGCAGCTATCGGACCGCCATCATGGGCTACACCTTC.

The chain links TRBV19 to TRBJ2-7; 9 bases agree with TRBD1. Germline lookup yields CDR1 LNHDA and CDR2 SQIVND (reference sequence). CDR3 length: 14 residues. Trimming removed 4 bases from V and 4 bases from J; junction bases left unmatched: 5. The CDR3 DNA follows: TGTGCCAGTAGTAGGACAGGGGACGGATACGAGCAGTACTTC. The encoded protein is CASSRTGDGYEQYF.

This clone was seen more than once but under ten times. This chain connects TRBV5-1 to TRBJ2-1, with TRBD2 identical over 10 bases. J was trimmed by 8 bases and V by 5 bases; bases with no gene match: 10. Per germline, CDR1 SGHRS and CDR2 YFSETQ. The CDR3 spans 15 residues. For the CDR3, the DNA is TGCGCCAGCAGTTCGGCTAGCGGGGGTCGGGATGAGCAGTTCTTC. It is translated as CASSSASGGRDEQFF. The entire variable domain, with the rest obtained from reference TRBV5-1 and TRBJ2-1, is as follows: KAGVTQTPRYLIKTRGQQVTLSCSPISGHRSVSWYQQTPGQGLQFLFEYFSETQRNKGNFPGRFSGRQFSNSRSEMNVSTLELGDSALYLCASSSASGGRDEQFFGPGTRLTVL.